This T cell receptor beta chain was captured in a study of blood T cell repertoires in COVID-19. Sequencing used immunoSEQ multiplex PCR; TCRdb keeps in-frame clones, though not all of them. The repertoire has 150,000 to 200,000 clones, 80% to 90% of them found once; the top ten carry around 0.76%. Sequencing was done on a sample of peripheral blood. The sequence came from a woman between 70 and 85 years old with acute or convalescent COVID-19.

CDR3 in DNA: TGCGCCAGCAGCTCGGACAGGCCCTATGGCTACACCTTC. The encoded protein is CASSSDRPYGYTF. V is TRBV5-1 and J is TRBJ1-2, with 7 bases that match TRBD1. J lost 4 bases, V lost 3 bases, and 3 bases had no gene match. Germline lookup yields CDR1 SGHRS and CDR2 YFSETQ. The CDR3 covers 13 residues.